This T cell receptor beta chain was identified in a study of CD8 T cells in Susac syndrome. This CDR3 spans 15 amino acids. In germline, CDR1 is SGHTA, CDR2 FQGNSA. J lost 3 bases, V lost 7 bases, and 11 bases had no gene match. The RNA, about 0.45 to 1 ug, was put through reverse transcription using random hexamers. TCRdb passed the immunoSEQ multiplex PCR reads through MiXCR, listing each CDR3 protein once. The sample records tens of thousands of distinct CDR3 sequences, approximately 96% being singletons. This chain connects TRBV7-2 to TRBJ2-5; the match to TRBD1 covers 7 bases. The clonotype was recovered from a human donor with Susac syndrome. Sequencing was carried out using CD8+ T cells from PBMCs. CDR3 protein: CASTSRGDRKETQYF. CDR3 sequence (DNA): TGTGCCAGCACCTCTAGAGGGGACAGAAAAGAGACCCAGTACTTC.